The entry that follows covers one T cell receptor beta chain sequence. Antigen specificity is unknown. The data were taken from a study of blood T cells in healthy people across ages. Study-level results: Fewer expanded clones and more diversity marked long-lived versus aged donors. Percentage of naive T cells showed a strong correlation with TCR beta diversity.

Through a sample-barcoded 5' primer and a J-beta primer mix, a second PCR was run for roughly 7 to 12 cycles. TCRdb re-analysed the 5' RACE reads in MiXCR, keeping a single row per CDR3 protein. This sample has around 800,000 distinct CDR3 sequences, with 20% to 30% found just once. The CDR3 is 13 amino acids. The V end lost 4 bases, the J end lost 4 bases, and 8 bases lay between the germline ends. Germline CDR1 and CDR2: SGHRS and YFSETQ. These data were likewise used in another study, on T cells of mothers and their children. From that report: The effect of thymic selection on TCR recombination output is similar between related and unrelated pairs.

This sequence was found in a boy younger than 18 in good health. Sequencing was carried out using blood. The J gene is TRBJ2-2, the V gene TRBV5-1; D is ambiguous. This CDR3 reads CASSTISTGELFF. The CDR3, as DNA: TGCGCCAGCAGCACAATTAGCACCGGGGAGCTGTTTTTT.